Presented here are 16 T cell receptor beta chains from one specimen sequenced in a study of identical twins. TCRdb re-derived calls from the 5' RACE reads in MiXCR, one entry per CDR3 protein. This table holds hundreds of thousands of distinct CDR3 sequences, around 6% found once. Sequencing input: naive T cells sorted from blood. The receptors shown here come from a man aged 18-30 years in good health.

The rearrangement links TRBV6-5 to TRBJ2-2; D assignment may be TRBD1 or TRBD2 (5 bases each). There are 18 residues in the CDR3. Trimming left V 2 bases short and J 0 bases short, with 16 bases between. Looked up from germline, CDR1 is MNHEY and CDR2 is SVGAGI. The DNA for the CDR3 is TGTGCCAGCAGTTACGAGGGACCATTATACGCGAACACCGGGGAGCTGTTTTTT. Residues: CASSYEGPLYANTGELFF.

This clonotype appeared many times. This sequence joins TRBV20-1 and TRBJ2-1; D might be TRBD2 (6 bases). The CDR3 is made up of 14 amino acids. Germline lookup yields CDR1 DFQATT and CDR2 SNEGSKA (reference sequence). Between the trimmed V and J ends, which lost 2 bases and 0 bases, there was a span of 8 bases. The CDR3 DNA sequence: TGCAGTGCTAGATTGGAGGGCTCCTACAATGAGCAGTTCTTC. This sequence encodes CSARLEGSYNEQFF.

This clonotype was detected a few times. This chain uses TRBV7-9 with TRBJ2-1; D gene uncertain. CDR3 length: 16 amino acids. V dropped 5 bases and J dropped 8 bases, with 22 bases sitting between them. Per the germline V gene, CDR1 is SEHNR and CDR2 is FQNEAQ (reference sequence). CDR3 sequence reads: CASSTARAVVIDEQFF. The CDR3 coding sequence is TGTGCCAGCAGCACGGCCCGGGCCGTAGTTATCGATGAGCAGTTCTTC.

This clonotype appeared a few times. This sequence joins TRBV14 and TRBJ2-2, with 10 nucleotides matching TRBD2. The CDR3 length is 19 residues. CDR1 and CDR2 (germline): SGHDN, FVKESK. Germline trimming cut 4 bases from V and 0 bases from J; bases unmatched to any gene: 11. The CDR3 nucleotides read TGTGCCAGCAGCCGGCGGGCTAGCGGGAGATTCGCGAACACCGGGGAGCTGTTTTTT. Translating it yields CASSRRASGRFANTGELFF.

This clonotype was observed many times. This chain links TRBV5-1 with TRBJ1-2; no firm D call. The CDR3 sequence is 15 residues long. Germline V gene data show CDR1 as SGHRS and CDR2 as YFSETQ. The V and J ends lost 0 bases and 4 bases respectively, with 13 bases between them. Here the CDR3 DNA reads TGCGCCAGCAGCTTGGAAGAAGCAGGAGCCTATGGCTACACCTTC. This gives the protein CASSLEEAGAYGYTF.

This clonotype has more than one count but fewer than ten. The CDR3: CASSSRGGQTYNEQFF. Written as DNA, the CDR3 is TGTGCCAGCAGCTCCCGGGGGGGACAGACATACAATGAGCAGTTCTTC. The V and J genes are TRBV7-9 and TRBJ2-1; the D gene is possibly TRBD2 (8 bases). The germline V gene has CDR1 SEHNR and CDR2 FQNEAQ (reference sequence). V was cut by 4 bases and J by 4 bases, with 17 bases left in between. CDR3 length equals 16 residues.

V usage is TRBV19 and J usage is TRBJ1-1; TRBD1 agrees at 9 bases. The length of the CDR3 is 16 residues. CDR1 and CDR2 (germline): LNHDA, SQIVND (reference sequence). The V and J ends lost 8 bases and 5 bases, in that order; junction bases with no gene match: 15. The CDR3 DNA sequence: TGTGCCAGTTCCAATATAGCGGGACAGGGAGGGACTGAAGCTTTCTTT. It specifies CASSNIAGQGGTEAFF.

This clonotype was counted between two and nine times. CDR3 region: CSAREGAVATDTQYF. The CDR3 DNA sequence: TGCAGTGCTAGAGAGGGAGCGGTGGCTACAGATACGCAGTATTTT. The gene calls are TRBV20-1 and TRBJ2-3; perhaps TRBD2 as D (5 bases). The CDR3 loop spans 15 amino acids. Trimming cost V 0 bases and J 3 bases, with 13 bases left between them. Germline CDR1 is DFQATT and CDR2 is SNEGSKA (reference sequence).

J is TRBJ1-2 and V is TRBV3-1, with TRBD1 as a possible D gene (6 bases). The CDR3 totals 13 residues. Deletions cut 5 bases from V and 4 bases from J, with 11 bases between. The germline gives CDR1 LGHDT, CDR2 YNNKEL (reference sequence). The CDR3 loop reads CASSDQGSYGYTF. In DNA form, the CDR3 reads TGTGCCAGCAGCGACCAGGGGAGCTATGGCTACACCTTC.

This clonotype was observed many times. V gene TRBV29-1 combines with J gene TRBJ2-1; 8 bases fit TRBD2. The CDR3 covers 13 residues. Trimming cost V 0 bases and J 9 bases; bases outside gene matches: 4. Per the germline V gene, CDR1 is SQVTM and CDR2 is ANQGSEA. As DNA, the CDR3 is TGCAGCGTTGAAGATGTCGGGGGGGGTGAGCAGTTCTTC. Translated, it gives CSVEDVGGGEQFF.

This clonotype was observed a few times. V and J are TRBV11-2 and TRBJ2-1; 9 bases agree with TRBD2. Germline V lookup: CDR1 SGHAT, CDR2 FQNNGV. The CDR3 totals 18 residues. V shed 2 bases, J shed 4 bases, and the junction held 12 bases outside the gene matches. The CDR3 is CASSLSLGREGPYNEQFF. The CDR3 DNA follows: TGTGCCAGCAGCTTAAGTCTTGGGCGGGAGGGCCCTTACAATGAGCAGTTCTTC.

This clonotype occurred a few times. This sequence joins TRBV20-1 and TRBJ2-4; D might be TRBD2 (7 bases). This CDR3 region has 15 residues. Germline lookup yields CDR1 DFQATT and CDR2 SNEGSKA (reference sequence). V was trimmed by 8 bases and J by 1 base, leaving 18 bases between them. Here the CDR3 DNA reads TGCAGTACCCGGAGGGGGGGGAATGCCAAAAACATTCAGTACTTC. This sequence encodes CSTRRGGNAKNIQYF.

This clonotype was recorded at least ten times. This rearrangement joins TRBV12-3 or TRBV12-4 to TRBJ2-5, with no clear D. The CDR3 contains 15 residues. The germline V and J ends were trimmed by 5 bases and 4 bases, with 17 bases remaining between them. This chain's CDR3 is CASSSPNFAVETQYF. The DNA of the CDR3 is TGTGCCAGCAGTAGCCCTAACTTTGCCGTAGAGACCCAGTACTTC.

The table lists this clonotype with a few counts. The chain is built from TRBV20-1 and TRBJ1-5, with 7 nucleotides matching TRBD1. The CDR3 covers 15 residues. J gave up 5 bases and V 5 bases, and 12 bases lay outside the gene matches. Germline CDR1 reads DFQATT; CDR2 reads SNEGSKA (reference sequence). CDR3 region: CSAGSRGQRHQPQHF. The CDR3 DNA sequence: TGCAGTGCTGGATCCCGGGGACAGCGTCATCAGCCCCAGCATTTT.

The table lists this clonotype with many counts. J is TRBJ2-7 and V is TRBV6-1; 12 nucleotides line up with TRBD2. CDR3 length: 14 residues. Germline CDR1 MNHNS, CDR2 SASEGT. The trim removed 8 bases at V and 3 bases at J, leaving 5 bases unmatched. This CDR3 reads CASGRTSGVYEQYV. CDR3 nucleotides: TGTGCCAGCGGTAGGACTAGCGGGGTCTACGAGCAGTACGTC.

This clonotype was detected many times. This CDR3 reads CSATRGFGLGINNEQFF. Written as DNA, the CDR3 is TGCAGCGCCACCAGGGGTTTTGGTTTGGGGATCAACAATGAGCAGTTCTTC. The J gene is TRBJ2-1, the V gene TRBV29-1, with a possible D match to TRBD1 (6 bases). The V gene's germline CDR1 is SQVTM and CDR2 ANQGSEA. The CDR3 consists of 17 residues. Between the trimmed V and J ends, which lost 7 bases and 5 bases, there was a span of 27 bases.